The TCR beta chain described here comes from a study of cytomegalovirus exposure and HLA in healthy donors. The PCR made use of 60 Vbeta and 13 Jbeta primers. TCRdb's table, derived via immunoSEQ multiplex PCR, lists solely in-frame clones and lacks some. The profile shows 100,000 to 150,000 clones, approximately 70% of them singletons. Germline lookup yields CDR1 MNHEY and CDR2 SMNVEV (reference sequence). Trimming took 9 bases from V and 6 from J; bases not matched to a gene: 7. The CDR3 extends over 12 amino acids. Study-wide findings and caveats: Apart from CMV serostatus, no immune exposure information was available. Rarity held for most TCR sequences, but there were some public TCRs that occurred in many donors. Follow-up analysis later connected one missense variant in DCLRE1C with trimming of TCR beta V- and J-genes.

Donors showed nominal health when sampled, although they likely had unrecorded immune exposures. As regards this clone: Its target is unknown.

Sequenced: PBMCs. The chain recombines TRBV27 with TRBJ1-2; 7 positions match TRBD1. This clonotype originated in a man aged 18-30 years in good health and CMV-seronegative. CDR3 nucleotides: TGTGCCAGTAGGACAGGATATAATGGCTACACCTTC. This gives the protein CASRTGYNGYTF.